A selection of T cell receptor beta chains follows, all from one sample in a study of T cells after yellow fever vaccination. TCRdb reprocessed the 5' RACE reads with MiXCR, giving one entry per CDR3 protein. The sample consists of a few hundred thousand distinct CDR3 sequences, about 6.9% of them appearing once. The starting material was PBMCs, obtained roughly 46 days after the first yellow fever vaccination. These receptor sequences come from a man in his late teens or twenties who received the YFV17D yellow fever vaccine. Each CDR3 is given with its conserved first and last residue. The size of a clone is reported for some rows only, either as once, few or many, or as a class for expanded clones.

abundance	v_gene	j_gene	CDR3aa
.	TRBV6-5	TRBJ2-7	CASSYGAGGTGEQYF
.	TRBV7-9	TRBJ2-4	CASGGVSKNIQYF
many	TRBV20-1	TRBJ1-1	CSALGPNTEAFF
.	TRBV7-9	TRBJ1-2	CASSLEGLSGYTF
few	TRBV10-3	TRBJ1-1	CAISESSEGGDTEAFF
few	TRBV7-2	TRBJ1-2	CASSSYLGGPNYGYTF
.	TRBV12-3/TRBV12-4	TRBJ2-5	CASRTQGSETQYF
.	TRBV5-5	TRBJ1-1	CASSLWGGNTEAFF
few	TRBV3-1	TRBJ2-7	CASSQDRRGNEQYF
.	TRBV6-5	TRBJ2-6	CASSSLWANVLTF
many	TRBV14	TRBJ1-1	CASSPPANTEAFF
.	TRBV6-2/TRBV6-3	TRBJ1-2	CASSYRRGQGSRGYTF
few	TRBV3-1	TRBJ2-5	CASSQVFSMGETQYF
many	TRBV9	TRBJ2-1	CASSEARGGLDNEQFF
few	TRBV4-1	TRBJ1-2	CASSPTDSRYGYTF
.	TRBV27	TRBJ2-1	CASSLFPDSYNEQFF
.	TRBV20-1	TRBJ2-3	CSAITSGGAKDTQYF
many	TRBV5-1	TRBJ2-3	CASSPGLAGFTDTQYF
.	TRBV20-1	TRBJ2-5	CSALRNLGTQYF
many	TRBV5-1	TRBJ2-5	CASSQLVPSQETQYF
few	TRBV2	TRBJ1-1	CASKRDTEAFF
many	TRBV12-3/TRBV12-4	TRBJ1-5	CASSQEAASHQPQHF
.	TRBV7-2	TRBJ2-2	CASSYHQGAGELFF
many	TRBV28	TRBJ2-5	CASNLSGGAAETQYF
many	TRBV5-1	TRBJ1-2	CASSLVTSPSLYGYTF
few	TRBV20-1	TRBJ2-3	CSARTRATSLNTQYF
few	TRBV5-8	TRBJ1-6	CASSLRRVVAPLHF
.	TRBV9	TRBJ1-2	CASSERADREHYGYTF
few	TRBV6-2/TRBV6-3	TRBJ1-2	CASSPQGSYGYTF
few	TRBV12-3/TRBV12-4	TRBJ2-2	CASSSSSGGAGTGELFF
.	TRBV5-1	TRBJ1-1	CASSPVGGTNTEAFF
many	TRBV12-3/TRBV12-4	TRBJ1-2	CASSPDSYGYTF
many	TRBV11-2	TRBJ1-1	CASSTTENTEAFF
few	TRBV5-1	TRBJ2-1	CASGLMPGGAYNEQFF
many	TRBV7-2	TRBJ2-3	CASSFRPRTTDTQYF
.	TRBV5-4	TRBJ2-5	CASSSRGGQETQYF
.	TRBV6-5	TRBJ1-1	CASSLYSTSSEAFF
few	TRBV6-1	TRBJ2-3	CASSPFPLTDTQYF
.	TRBV9	TRBJ2-1	CASSVGPLRGTNEQFF
few	TRBV19	TRBJ1-1	CASSPEKNTEAFF
.	TRBV4-3	TRBJ2-3	CASSSRRGGADTQYF
.	TRBV10-3	TRBJ2-4	CAISERTGENIQYF